This T cell receptor (beta chain) was profiled in a study of technical replicates of blood from several donors. The CDR3 has 15 amino acids. After removal of 5 bases from V and 1 base from J, the junction contained 5 bases not matched to a gene. Germline V gives CDR1 MGHRA, CDR2 YSYEKL. Produced via immunoSEQ multiplex PCR; TCRdb's table is partial and in-frame only. The sample has about 80,000 clones; around 94% are singletons. The sequence was collected from a human donor in good health. The J gene is TRBJ2-7, the V gene TRBV4-1; TRBD2 aligns across 10 bases. The sequencing input was T cells isolated from PBMCs. As DNA, the CDR3 is TGCGCCAGCAGCTTACTAGCGGGATCGTCCTACGAGCAGTACTTC. The encoded protein is CASSLLAGSSYEQYF.